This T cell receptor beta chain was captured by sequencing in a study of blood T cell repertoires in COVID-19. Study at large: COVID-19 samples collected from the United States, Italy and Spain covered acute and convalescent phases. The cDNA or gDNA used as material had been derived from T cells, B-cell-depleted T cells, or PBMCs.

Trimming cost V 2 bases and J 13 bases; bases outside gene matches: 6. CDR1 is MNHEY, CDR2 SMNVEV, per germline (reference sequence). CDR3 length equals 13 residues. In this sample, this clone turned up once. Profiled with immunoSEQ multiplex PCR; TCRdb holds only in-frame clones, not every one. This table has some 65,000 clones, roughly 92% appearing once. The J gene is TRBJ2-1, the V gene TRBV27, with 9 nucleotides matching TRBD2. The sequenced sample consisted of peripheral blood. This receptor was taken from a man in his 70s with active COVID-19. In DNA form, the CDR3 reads TGTGCCAGCAGTTTAATCCCTAGCGGGGTTCAGTTCTTC. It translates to CASSLIPSGVQFF.